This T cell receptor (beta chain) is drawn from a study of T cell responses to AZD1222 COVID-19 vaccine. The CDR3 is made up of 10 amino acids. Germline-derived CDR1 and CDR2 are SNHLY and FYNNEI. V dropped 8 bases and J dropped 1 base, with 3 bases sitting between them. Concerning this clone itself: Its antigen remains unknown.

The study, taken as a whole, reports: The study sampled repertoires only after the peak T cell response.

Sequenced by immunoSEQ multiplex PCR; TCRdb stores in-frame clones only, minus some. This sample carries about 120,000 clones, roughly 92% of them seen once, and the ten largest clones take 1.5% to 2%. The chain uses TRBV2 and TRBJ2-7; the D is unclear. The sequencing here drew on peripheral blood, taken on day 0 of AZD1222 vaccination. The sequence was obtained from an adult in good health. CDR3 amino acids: CASLSYEQYF. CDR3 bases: TGTGCCAGCCTGTCCTACGAGCAGTACTTC.